This T cell receptor beta chain is drawn from a study of T cells in localized non-small cell lung cancer. Findings and caveats of the study: Across samples, adjacent lung featured a median 57 of the top 100 tumor clones. Sequencing was limited to one tumor region, leaving the possibility of heterogeneity open.

This table comes from immunoSEQ multiplex PCR, and its TCRdb copy is limited to in-frame clones, with some not included. The table records about 56,000 clones, just over 85% of them present only once. This clone has a single count. As yet, its antigen is unknown. The CDR3 consists of 15 residues. With 1 base removed from V and 3 bases from J, the gap between germline ends came to 13 bases. The germline gives CDR1 SGHRS, CDR2 YFSETQ. The TCR comes from a woman aged 40 to 75 with stage I lung adenocarcinoma. The rearrangement uses TRBV5-1 and TRBJ1-2; weak D call: TRBD1 (5 bases). The sample consisted of peripheral blood, taken before any cancer treatment. The CDR3 loop reads CASSLLGEPYYGYTF. CDR3 nucleotides: TGCGCCAGCAGCTTGCTGGGGGAACCCTACTATGGCTACACCTTC.